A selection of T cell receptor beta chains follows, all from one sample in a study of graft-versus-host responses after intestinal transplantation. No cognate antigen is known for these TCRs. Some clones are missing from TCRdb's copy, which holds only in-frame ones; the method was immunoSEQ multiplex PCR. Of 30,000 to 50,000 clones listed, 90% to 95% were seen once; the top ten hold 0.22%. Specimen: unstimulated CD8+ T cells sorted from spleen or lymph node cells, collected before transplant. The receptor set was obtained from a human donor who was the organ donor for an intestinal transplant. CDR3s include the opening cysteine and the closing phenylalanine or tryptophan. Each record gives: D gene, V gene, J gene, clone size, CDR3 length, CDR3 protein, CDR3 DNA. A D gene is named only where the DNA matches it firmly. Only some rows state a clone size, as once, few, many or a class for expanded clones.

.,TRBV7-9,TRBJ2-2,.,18,CASTPTVETGLNTGELFF,TGTGCCAGCACTCCGACTGTGGAGACAGGCCTGAACACCGGGGAGCTGTTTTTT
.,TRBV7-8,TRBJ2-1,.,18,CASSLVGTLGPQGNEQFF,TGTGCCAGCAGCTTAGTAGGGACCCTGGGGCCCCAAGGTAATGAGCAGTTCTTC
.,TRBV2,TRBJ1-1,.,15,CASTLGSTMNTEAFF,TGTGCCAGCACCCTCGGCAGCACCATGAACACTGAAGCTTTCTTT
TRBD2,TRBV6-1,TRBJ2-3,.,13,CASSSGGTDTQYF,TGTGCCAGCAGCAGCGGGGGTACAGATACGCAGTATTTT
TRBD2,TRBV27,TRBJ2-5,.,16,CASSLTPLAGGETQYF,TGTGCCAGCAGTTTAACCCCCTTAGCGGGGGGCGAGACCCAGTACTTC
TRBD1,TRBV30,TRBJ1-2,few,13,CAWSDRGGYGYTF,TGTGCCTGGAGTGACAGGGGAGGCTATGGCTACACCTTC
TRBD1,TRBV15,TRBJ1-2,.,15,CATSRRDSANYGYTF,TGTGCCACCAGCAGACGGGACAGCGCTAACTATGGCTACACCTTC
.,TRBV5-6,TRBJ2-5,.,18,CASSFLVRGLTLQETQYF,TGTGCCAGCAGCTTCTTGGTGCGCGGACTCACACTCCAAGAGACCCAGTACTTC
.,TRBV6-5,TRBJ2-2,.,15,CASRDSSSNTGELFF,TGTGCCAGCAGGGACAGTTCATCGAACACCGGGGAGCTGTTTTTT
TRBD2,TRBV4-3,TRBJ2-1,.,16,CASSQDLASGAGEQFF,TGCGCCAGCAGCCAAGATCTGGCTAGCGGGGCGGGTGAGCAGTTCTTC
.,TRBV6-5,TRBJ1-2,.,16,CASSYSWQGYNYGYTF,TGTGCCAGCAGTTACTCATGGCAGGGCTACAACTATGGCTACACCTTC
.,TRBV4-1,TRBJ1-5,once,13,CASSQASDQPQHF,TGCGCCAGCAGCCAGGCGTCTGATCAGCCCCAGCATTTT
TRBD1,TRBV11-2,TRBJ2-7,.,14,CASSTPGQGYEQYF,TGTGCCAGCAGCACCCCGGGACAGGGGTACGAGCAGTACTTC
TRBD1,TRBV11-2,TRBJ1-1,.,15,CASSLYRDRDTEAFF,TGTGCCAGCAGCTTGTACCGGGACAGGGACACTGAAGCTTTCTTT
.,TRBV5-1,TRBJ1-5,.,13,CASSGDSNQPQHF,TGCGCCAGCAGCGGAGATAGCAATCAGCCCCAGCATTTT
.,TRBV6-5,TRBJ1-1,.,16,CASSYSARPMNTEAFF,TGTGCCAGCAGTTACTCAGCCAGACCCATGAACACTGAAGCTTTCTTT
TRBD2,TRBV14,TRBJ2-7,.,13,CASSQDWEGEQYF,TGTGCCAGCAGCCAAGATTGGGAGGGCGAGCAGTACTTC
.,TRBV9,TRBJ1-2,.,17,CASSVGLREPRGYGYTF,TGTGCCAGCAGCGTAGGGTTAAGGGAGCCCAGGGGCTATGGCTACACCTTC
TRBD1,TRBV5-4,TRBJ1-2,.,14,CASSWGQGADGYTF,TGTGCCAGCAGCTGGGGACAGGGGGCTGATGGCTACACCTTC
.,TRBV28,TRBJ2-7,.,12,CASSQVSYEQYF,TGTGCCAGCAGCCAGGTATCCTACGAGCAGTACTTC
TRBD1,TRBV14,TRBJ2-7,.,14,CASSDHRGKYEQYF,TGTGCCAGCAGCGACCACAGGGGTAAGTACGAGCAGTACTTC
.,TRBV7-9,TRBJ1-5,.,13,CASSLNMNQPQHF,TGTGCCAGCAGCTTAAATATGAATCAGCCCCAGCATTTT
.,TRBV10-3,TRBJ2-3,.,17,CAISESTQWFDSDTQYF,TGTGCCATCAGTGAGTCGACTCAATGGTTCGACTCCGATACGCAGTATTTT
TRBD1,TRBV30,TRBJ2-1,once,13,CAWSHGTDNEQFF,TGTGCCTGGAGTCACGGGACAGACAATGAGCAGTTCTTC
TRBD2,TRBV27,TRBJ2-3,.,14,CASSLAGGPDTQYF,TGTGCCAGCAGTTTAGCGGGGGGGCCAGATACGCAGTATTTT
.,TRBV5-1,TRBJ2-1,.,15,CASSLDGGPYNEQFF,TGCGCCAGCAGCTTGGACGGGGGGCCCTACAATGAGCAGTTCTTC
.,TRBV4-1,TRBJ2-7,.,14,CASSQLWVGYEQYF,TGCGCCAGCAGCCAACTCTGGGTAGGCTACGAGCAGTACTTC
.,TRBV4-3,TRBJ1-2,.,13,CASSQGTGDGYTF,TGCGCCAGCAGCCAAGGGACCGGCGACGGCTACACCTTC
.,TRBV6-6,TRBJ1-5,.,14,CASSYLSGYQPQHF,TGTGCCAGCAGTTACTTGTCAGGGTATCAGCCCCAGCATTTT
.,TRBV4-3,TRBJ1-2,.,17,CASSLLPPGEANYGYTF,TGCGCCAGCAGCCTATTACCTCCAGGGGAGGCCAACTATGGCTACACCTTC
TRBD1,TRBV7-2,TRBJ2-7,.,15,CASSLIGTGLYEQYF,TGTGCCAGCAGCCTAATCGGGACAGGGCTCTACGAGCAGTACTTC
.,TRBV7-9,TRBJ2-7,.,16,CASSPGIGGNAYEQYF,TGTGCCAGCAGCCCCGGGATTGGGGGAAACGCCTACGAGCAGTACTTC
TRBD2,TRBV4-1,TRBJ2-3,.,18,CASSQPLRDLRGGDTQYF,TGCGCCAGCAGCCAACCCCTCCGCGACTTGCGGGGGGGCGATACGCAGTATTTT
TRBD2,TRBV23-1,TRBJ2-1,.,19,CASSQSRAAGGTLYNEQFF,TGCGCCAGCAGTCAATCGAGAGCAGCGGGGGGGACACTCTACAATGAGCAGTTCTTC
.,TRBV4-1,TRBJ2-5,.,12,CASSPTGIGQYF,TGCGCCAGCAGCCCGACAGGAATCGGCCAGTACTTC
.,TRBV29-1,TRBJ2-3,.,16,CSVEYSTDSYTDTQYF,TGCAGCGTTGAATATAGCACAGATTCTTACACAGATACGCAGTATTTT
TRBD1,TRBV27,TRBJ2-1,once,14,CASSIGQGWNEQFF,TGTGCCAGCAGTATAGGACAGGGATGGAATGAGCAGTTCTTC